This passage covers 19 T cell receptor beta chains from one sample sequenced in a study of cytomegalovirus exposure and HLA in healthy donors. The PCR had 60 Vbeta and 13 Jbeta primers. Some clones are missing from TCRdb's copy, which holds only in-frame ones; the method was immunoSEQ multiplex PCR. The data hold more than 95,000 clones, with around 80% observed a single time. The sequencing sample was made of PBMCs. These receptors all stem from a woman aged 18-35 years in good health and CMV-seropositive.

The chain uses TRBV2 and TRBJ2-3, with 8 bases matching TRBD2. Germline-derived CDR1 and CDR2 are SNHLY and FYNNEI. The CDR3 length is 17 residues. V lost 7 bases to trimming and J lost 1 base; unmatched junction nucleotides: 13. The CDR3 DNA reads as TGTGCCAGCAACGGGGCGGGGGGAAGGAGCCGCACAGATACGCAGTATTTT. Residues: CASNGAGGRSRTDTQYF.

The V call is TRBV11-1, the J call TRBJ1-1; 9 bases align to TRBD1. From germline, CDR1 is SGHAT and CDR2 FQDESV (reference sequence). The CDR3 runs to 16 residues. Unmatched junction bases numbered 5, after V lost 0 bases and J lost 3 bases. In nucleotides, the CDR3 is TGTGCCAGCAGCTTAGCAGCAGGACAGGGGTACACTGAAGCTTTCTTT. It is translated as CASSLAAGQGYTEAFF.

The rearrangement joins TRBV7-6 to TRBJ2-2; 7 bases match TRBD2. V was pared by 0 bases and J by 6 bases, with 4 bases of the junction left unmatched. Germline V gene sequence: CDR1 SGHVS, CDR2 FNYEAQ. The CDR3 sequence is 15 residues long. CDR3 nucleotide sequence: TGTGCCAGCAGCTTAGCGGGAGGGCCTGCCGGGGAGCTGTTTTTT. Amino acid sequence: CASSLAGGPAGELFF.

CDR3 bases: TGTGCCAGCAGTCCTACGAACTACGAGCAGTACTTC. This sequence encodes CASSPTNYEQYF. V is TRBV7-9 and J is TRBJ2-7; no clear D. Germline V gene lookup returns CDR1 SEHNR and CDR2 FQNEAQ (reference sequence). V lost 6 bases to trimming and J lost 3 bases, with 9 bases between them. The CDR3 is made up of 12 amino acids.

The chain is built from TRBV27 and TRBJ2-7; 7 bases line up with TRBD2. Trimming removed 5 bases from V and 3 bases from J; junction bases left unmatched: 16. Germline V gene sequence: CDR1 MNHEY, CDR2 SMNVEV (reference sequence). The CDR3 totals 17 residues. CDR3 residues: CASSPTTGREIFYEQYF. The CDR3 nucleotides read TGTGCCAGCAGTCCGACTACGGGGCGGGAGATCTTCTACGAGCAGTACTTC.

J is TRBJ2-7 and V is TRBV7-2; D possibly corresponds to TRBD1 (6 bases). The germline V and J ends were trimmed by 5 bases and 3 bases, with 11 bases remaining between them. This CDR3 is 13 amino acids long. Germline V gene data show CDR1 as SGHTA and CDR2 as FQGNSA. The CDR3 bases are TGTGCCAGCAGCCCGGGACACTACTACGAGCAGTACTTC. Protein sequence: CASSPGHYYEQYF.

This clone was found a few times. The same CDR3 can be traced to other DNA sequences in this sample. The chain is built from TRBV6-1 and TRBJ1-1; possibly TRBD1 for D (5 bases). Trimming removed 2 bases from V and 1 base from J, with 5 bases in between. Germline CDR1 and CDR2: MNHNS and SASEGT. The CDR3 covers 13 residues. The CDR3 region has the DNA TGTGCCAGCAGTGAAACAGGGAACACTGAAGCTTTCTTT. This codes for CASSETGNTEAFF.

The chain links TRBV7-2 to TRBJ1-2; D perhaps matches TRBD1 (5 bases). From germline, CDR1 is SGHTA and CDR2 FQGNSA. This CDR3 region has 14 residues. V was cut by 1 base and J by 4 bases, with 10 bases left in between. CDR3: CASSLGRASYGYTF. CDR3 nucleotides: TGTGCCAGCAGCTTAGGCAGGGCCTCCTATGGCTACACCTTC.

V and J are TRBV28 and TRBJ2-7; D not resolved. This CDR3 contains 13 residues. Trimming left V 6 bases short and J 0 bases short, with 9 bases between. Germline values: CDR1 MDHEN, CDR2 SYDVKM. The DNA of the CDR3 is TGTGCCAGCAGCATTCTCAGCTCCTACGAGCAGTACTTC. It encodes CASSILSSYEQYF.

This clone was seen only a few times. This sequence joins TRBV19 and TRBJ2-7; perhaps TRBD2 as D (5 bases). Trimming shortened V by 5 bases and J by 3 bases, and 11 bases separated the two germline ends. This CDR3 has 13 residues. Germline CDR1 is LNHDA and CDR2 is SQIVND (reference sequence). CDR3 in DNA: TGTGCCAGTAGTTTGCGAGGGAGCTACGAGCAGTACTTC. It is translated as CASSLRGSYEQYF.

J is TRBJ2-1 and V is TRBV4-2; 7 positions agree with TRBD2. There are 15 residues in the CDR3. The V gene's germline CDR1 is LGHNA and CDR2 YNFKEQ. V lost 4 bases, J lost 5 bases, and 8 bases stayed unmatched. The CDR3 reads CASSLLSGTNNEQFF. CDR3 sequence (DNA): TGTGCCAGCAGCCTCCTGAGCGGGACTAACAATGAGCAGTTCTTC.

This chain connects TRBV2 to TRBJ1-3; D is perhaps TRBD1 (6 bases). CDR3 length: 14 amino acids. Germline-derived CDR1 and CDR2 are SNHLY and FYNNEI. V was cut by 5 bases and J by 2 bases, with 10 bases left in between. Here the CDR3 DNA reads TGTGCCAGCAGTTCATCAGGGGCTGGAAACACCATATATTTT. Translated: CASSSSGAGNTIYF.

The chain uses TRBV7-9 and TRBJ2-3, with D possibly matching TRBD2 (6 bases). The V gene's germline CDR1 is SEHNR and CDR2 FQNEAQ (reference sequence). CDR3 length: 15 amino acids. Trimming took off 5 bases at V and 0 bases at J, with 12 bases between the two ends. CDR3: CASSPRGASTDTQYF. CDR3 coding DNA: TGTGCCAGCAGCCCGCGGGGCGCTAGCACAGATACGCAGTATTTT.

The chain joins TRBV9 to TRBJ2-2; D might be TRBD2 (5 bases). The germline V gene encodes CDR1 SGDLS and CDR2 YYNGEE. V lost 3 bases, J lost 11 bases, and 17 bases lay in between. The CDR3 is made up of 14 amino acids. The CDR3 DNA sequence: TGTGCCAGCAGCGCCCGGTGGGCGGGTAATGAGCTGTTTTTT. It codes for CASSARWAGNELFF. Variable domain in full (rest from reference TRBV9 and TRBJ2-2): DSGVTQTPKHLITATGQRVTLRCSPRSGDLSVYWYQQSLDQGLQFLIQYYNGEERAKGNILERFSAQQFPDLHSELNLSSLELGDSALYFCASSARWAGNELFFGEGSRLTVL.

The chain uses TRBV19 and TRBJ2-6, with 9 nucleotides matching TRBD1. CDR3 length: 18 residues. Germline CDR1 is LNHDA and CDR2 is SQIVND (reference sequence). The J segment lost 0 bases and the V segment lost 6 bases, leaving 9 bases of the junction unmatched. CDR3 sequence reads: CASSRPGQGLSGANVLTF. The CDR3 region has the DNA TGTGCCAGTAGCAGACCGGGACAGGGCCTCTCTGGGGCCAACGTCCTGACTTTC. The variable domain in full, completed from reference TRBV19 and TRBJ2-6, reads DGGITQSPKYLFRKEGQNVTLSCEQNLNHDAMYWYRQDPGQGLRLIYYSQIVNDFQKGDIAEGYSVSREKKESFPLTVTSAQKNPTAFYLCASSRPGQGLSGANVLTFGAGSRLTVL.

The rearrangement joins TRBV5-1 to TRBJ2-2; 9 nucleotides line up with TRBD1. The CDR3 is 15 residues long. Germline V gene sequence: CDR1 SGHRS, CDR2 YFSETQ. The V segment lost 4 bases and the J segment 3 bases; nucleotides outside the gene matches: 4. The CDR3: CASSVRTGDTGELFF. The CDR3 DNA reads TGCGCCAGCAGCGTAAGGACAGGGGACACCGGGGAGCTGTTTTTT.

The chain employs TRBV11-1 and TRBJ2-7; TRBD2 matches at 8 bases. CDR1 SGHAT and CDR2 FQDESV come from the germline V gene (reference sequence). Trimming at V came to 3 bases and at J to 6 bases, leaving 10 bases not matched to a gene. The CDR3 has 15 amino acids. CDR3 in DNA: TGTGCCAGCAGCTTGCCCAGCGGGAGTTACGCCGAGCAGTACTTC. Amino acids: CASSLPSGSYAEQYF.

The CDR3 here is CASSQGREVRTDTQYF. The CDR3 coding sequence is TGCGCCAGCAGCCAAGGCAGGGAGGTCCGCACAGATACGCAGTATTTT. The chain carries TRBV4-1 and TRBJ2-3, with D possibly matching TRBD2 (6 bases). V was cut by 1 base and J by 1 base, with 12 bases left in between. Germline CDR1 and CDR2: MGHRA and YSYEKL. The CDR3 covers 16 residues.

The chain joins TRBV27 to TRBJ2-3, with 7 bases aligning to TRBD1. This CDR3 spans 14 amino acids. Germline lookup yields CDR1 MNHEY and CDR2 SMNVEV (reference sequence). V lost 6 bases and J lost 6; bases outside the gene matches: 9. CDR3 sequence reads: CASRTTGAGDTQYF. Written as DNA, the CDR3 is TGTGCCAGCAGGACCACAGGGGCCGGTGATACGCAGTATTTT.